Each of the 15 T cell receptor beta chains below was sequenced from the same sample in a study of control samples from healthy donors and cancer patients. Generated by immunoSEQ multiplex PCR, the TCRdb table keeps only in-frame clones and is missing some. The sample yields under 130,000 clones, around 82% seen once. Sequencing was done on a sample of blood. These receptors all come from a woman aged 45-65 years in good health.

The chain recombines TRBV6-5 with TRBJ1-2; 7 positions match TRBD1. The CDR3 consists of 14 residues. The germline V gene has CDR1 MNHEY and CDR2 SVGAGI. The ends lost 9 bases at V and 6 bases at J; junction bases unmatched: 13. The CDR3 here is CASNSGQYWDGYTF. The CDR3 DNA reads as TGTGCCAGTAACTCGGGACAGTATTGGGATGGCTACACCTTC.

CDR3 sequence (DNA): TGTGCCAGCCGTAAGGGGGGAACAGATACGCAGTATTTT. This codes for CASRKGGTDTQYF. The V and J genes are TRBV7-8 and TRBJ2-3; D possibly matches TRBD1 or TRBD2 (6 bases each). The CDR3 is 13 amino acids. Trimming cost V 8 bases and J 3 bases, with 12 bases left between them. CDR1 is SGHVS and CDR2 is FQNEAQ in the germline V gene. Full variable domain (outside the CDR3, taken from reference TRBV7-8 and TRBJ2-3): GAGVSQSPRYKVAKRGQDVALRCDPISGHVSLFWYQQALGQGPEFLTYFQNEAQLDKSGLPSDRFFAERPEGSVSTLKIQRTQQEDSAVYLCASRKGGTDTQYFGPGTRLTVL.

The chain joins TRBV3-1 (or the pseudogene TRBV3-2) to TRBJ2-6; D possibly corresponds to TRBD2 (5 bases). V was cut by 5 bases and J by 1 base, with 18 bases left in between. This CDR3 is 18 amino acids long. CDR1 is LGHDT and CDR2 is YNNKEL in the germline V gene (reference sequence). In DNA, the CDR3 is TGTGCCAGCAGCGGGGTCCGGGAATCTTCATCTGGGGCCAACGTCCTGACTTTC. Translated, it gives CASSGVRESSSGANVLTF.

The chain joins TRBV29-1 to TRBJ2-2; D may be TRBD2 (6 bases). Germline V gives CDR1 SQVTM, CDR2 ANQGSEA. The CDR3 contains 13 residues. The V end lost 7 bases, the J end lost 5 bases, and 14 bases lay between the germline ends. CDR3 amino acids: CSGGDAVTGELFF. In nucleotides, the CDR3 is TGCAGCGGGGGGGACGCGGTGACCGGGGAGCTGTTTTTT.

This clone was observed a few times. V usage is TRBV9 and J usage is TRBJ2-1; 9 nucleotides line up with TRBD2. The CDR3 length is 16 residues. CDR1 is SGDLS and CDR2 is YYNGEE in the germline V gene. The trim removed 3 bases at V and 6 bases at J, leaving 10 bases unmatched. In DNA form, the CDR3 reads TGTGCCAGCAGCGCCGATCTAGCGGGGCGCCTCAATGAGCAGTTCTTC. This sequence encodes CASSADLAGRLNEQFF.

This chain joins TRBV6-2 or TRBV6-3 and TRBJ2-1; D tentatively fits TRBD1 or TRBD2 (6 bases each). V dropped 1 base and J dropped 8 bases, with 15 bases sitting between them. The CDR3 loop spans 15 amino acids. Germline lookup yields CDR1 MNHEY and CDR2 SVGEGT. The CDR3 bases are TGTGCCAGCAGTTACTGGGGAGGCGAGGGGGATGAGCAGTTCTTC. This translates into CASSYWGGEGDEQFF.

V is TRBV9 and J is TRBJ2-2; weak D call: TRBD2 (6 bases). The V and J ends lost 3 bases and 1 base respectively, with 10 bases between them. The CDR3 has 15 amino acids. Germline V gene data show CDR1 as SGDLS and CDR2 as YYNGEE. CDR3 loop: CASSARLENTGELFF. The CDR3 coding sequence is TGTGCCAGCAGCGCTCGACTAGAGAACACCGGGGAGCTGTTTTTT.

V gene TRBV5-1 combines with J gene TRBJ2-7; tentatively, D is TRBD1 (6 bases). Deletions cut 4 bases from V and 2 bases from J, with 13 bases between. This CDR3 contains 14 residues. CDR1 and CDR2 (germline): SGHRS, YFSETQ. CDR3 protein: CASSIRTATYEQYF. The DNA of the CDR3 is TGCGCCAGCAGCATTCGGACAGCCACCTACGAGCAGTACTTC.

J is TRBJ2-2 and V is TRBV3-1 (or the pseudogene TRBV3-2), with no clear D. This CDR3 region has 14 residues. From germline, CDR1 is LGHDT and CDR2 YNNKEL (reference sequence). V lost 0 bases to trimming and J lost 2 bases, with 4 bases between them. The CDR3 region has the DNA TGTGCCAGCAGCCAAGATGCTAACACCGGGGAGCTGTTTTTT. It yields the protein CASSQDANTGELFF.

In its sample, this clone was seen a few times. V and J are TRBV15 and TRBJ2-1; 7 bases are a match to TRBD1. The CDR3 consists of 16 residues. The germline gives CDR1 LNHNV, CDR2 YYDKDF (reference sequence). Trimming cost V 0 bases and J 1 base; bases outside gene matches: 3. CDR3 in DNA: TGTGCCACCAGCAGAGATCCGGACAGGTCCTACAATGAGCAGTTCTTC. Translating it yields CATSRDPDRSYNEQFF.

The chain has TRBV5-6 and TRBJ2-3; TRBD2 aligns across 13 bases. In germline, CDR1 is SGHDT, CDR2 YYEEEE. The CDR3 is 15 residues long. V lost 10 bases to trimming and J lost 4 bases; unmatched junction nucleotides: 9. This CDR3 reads CAASELAGGADTQYF. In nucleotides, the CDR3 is TGTGCCGCCTCAGAACTAGCGGGGGGGGCAGATACGCAGTATTTT.

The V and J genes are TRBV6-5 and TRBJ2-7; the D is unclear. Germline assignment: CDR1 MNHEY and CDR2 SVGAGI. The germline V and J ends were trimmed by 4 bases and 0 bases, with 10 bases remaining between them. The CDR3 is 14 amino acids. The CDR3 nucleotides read TGTGCCAGCAGTTTAATGACGGGCTCCTACGAGCAGTACTTC. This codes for CASSLMTGSYEQYF.

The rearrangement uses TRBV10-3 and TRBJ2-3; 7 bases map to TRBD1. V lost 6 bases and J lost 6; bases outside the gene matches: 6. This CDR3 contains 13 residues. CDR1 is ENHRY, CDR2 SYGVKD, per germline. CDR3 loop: CAIRDRVVDTQYF. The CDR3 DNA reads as TGTGCCATCAGAGACAGGGTGGTGGATACGCAGTATTTT.

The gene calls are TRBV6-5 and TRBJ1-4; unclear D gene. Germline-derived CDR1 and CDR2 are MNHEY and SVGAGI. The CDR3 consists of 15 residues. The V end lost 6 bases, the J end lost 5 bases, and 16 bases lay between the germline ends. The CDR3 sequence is CASSWEHRQNEKLFF. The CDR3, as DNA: TGTGCCAGCAGCTGGGAGCATCGGCAGAATGAAAAACTGTTTTTT.

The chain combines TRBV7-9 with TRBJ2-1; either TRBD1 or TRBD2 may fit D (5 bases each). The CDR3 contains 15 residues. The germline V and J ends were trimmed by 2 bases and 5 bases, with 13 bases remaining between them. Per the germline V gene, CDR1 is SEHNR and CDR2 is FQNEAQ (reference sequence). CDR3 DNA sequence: TGTGCCAGCAGCTTAATGGGGGAGTTCCACAATGAGCAGTTCTTC. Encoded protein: CASSLMGEFHNEQFF.